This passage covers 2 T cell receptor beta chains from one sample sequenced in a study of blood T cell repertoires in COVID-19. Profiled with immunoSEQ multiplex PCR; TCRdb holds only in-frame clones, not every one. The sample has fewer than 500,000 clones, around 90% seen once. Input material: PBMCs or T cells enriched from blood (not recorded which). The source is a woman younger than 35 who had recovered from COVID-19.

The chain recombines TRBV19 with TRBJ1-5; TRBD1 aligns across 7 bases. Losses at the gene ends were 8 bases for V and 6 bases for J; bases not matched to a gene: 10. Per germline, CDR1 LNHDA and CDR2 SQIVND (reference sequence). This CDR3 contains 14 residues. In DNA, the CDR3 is TGTGCCAGTGACAAGGACAGGTTAGGTCAGCCCCAGCATTTT. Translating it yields CASDKDRLGQPQHF. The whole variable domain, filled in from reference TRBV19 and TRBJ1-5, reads DGGITQSPKYLFRKEGQNVTLSCEQNLNHDAMYWYRQDPGQGLRLIYYSQIVNDFQKGDIAEGYSVSREKKESFPLTVTSAQKNPTAFYLCASDKDRLGQPQHFGDGTRLSIL.

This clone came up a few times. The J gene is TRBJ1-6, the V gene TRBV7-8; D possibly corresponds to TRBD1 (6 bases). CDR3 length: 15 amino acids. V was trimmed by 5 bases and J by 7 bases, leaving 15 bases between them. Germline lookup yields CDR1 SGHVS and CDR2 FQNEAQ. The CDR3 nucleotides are TGTGCCAGCAGCGCCGACAGGCCGTCAAATTCACCCCTCCACTTT. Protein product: CASSADRPSNSPLHF.